Presented here are 32 T cell receptor beta chains from one specimen sequenced in a study of OX40 agonist ivuxolimab in advanced cancers. Using immunoSEQ multiplex PCR, the repertoire was profiled, and TCRdb retains in-frame clones only, with some absent. There are around 34,000 clones in the sample; approximately 79% occur only once, and about 15% lies in the top ten. The sample consisted of CD4+ or CD8+ T cells sorted from blood, taken in a trial of the OX40 agonist ivuxolimab. The receptors shown here come from an adult with an advanced solid tumor such as melanoma, head and neck, liver or kidney cancer.

The rearrangement links TRBV6-6 to TRBJ1-4; D is unclear. Germline V gives CDR1 MNHNY, CDR2 SVGAGI (reference sequence). The CDR3 length is 15 residues. With 5 bases removed from V and 8 bases from J, the gap between germline ends came to 18 bases. This chain's CDR3 is CASSHLRILGEKLFF. DNA of the CDR3: TGTGCCAGCAGTCATCTCCGAATACTGGGGGAAAAACTGTTTTTT.

This chain links TRBV6-1 with TRBJ2-1; D possibly uses TRBD1 or TRBD2 (5 bases each). Trimming took off 4 bases at V and 4 bases at J, with 14 bases between the two ends. Germline V gene lookup returns CDR1 MNHNS and CDR2 SASEGT. CDR3 length: 15 residues. The CDR3 DNA follows: TGTGCCAGCAGTGCAGGGACGCAGGATTACAATGAGCAGTTCTTC. Encoded protein: CASSAGTQDYNEQFF.

This rearrangement joins TRBV28 to TRBJ1-5, with D maybe TRBD1 (6 bases). V was trimmed by 4 bases and J by 6 bases, leaving 13 bases between them. The germline V gene has CDR1 MDHEN and CDR2 SYDVKM. This CDR3 spans 14 amino acids. The CDR3 DNA sequence: TGTGCCAGCAGTTCCCCAGGGGAGGGTCAGCCCCAGCATTTT. Translation: CASSSPGEGQPQHF.

The CDR3, as DNA: TGTGCCAGCAGTCTTGACAGGGACGAGCAGTACTTC. Protein sequence: CASSLDRDEQYF. The chain employs TRBV11-2 and TRBJ2-7, with 7 bases matching TRBD1. Looked up from germline, CDR1 is SGHAT and CDR2 is FQNNGV. This CDR3 is 12 amino acids long. The J segment lost 5 bases and the V segment lost 6 bases, leaving 4 bases of the junction unmatched.

V and J are TRBV28 and TRBJ2-5, with D perhaps TRBD1 or TRBD2 (5 bases each). Germline-derived CDR1 and CDR2 are MDHEN and SYDVKM. The V end was cut by 5 bases, the J end by 10 bases, with 20 bases between. CDR3 length: 14 amino acids. The CDR3 region has the DNA TGTGCCAGCAGTGAAGGACTCGGGGCAAGGATCCAGTACTTC. This translates into CASSEGLGARIQYF.

This clone was recorded a few times. The chain is built from TRBV2 and TRBJ2-3; D is perhaps TRBD2 (5 bases). CDR3 size: 14 residues. The germline gives CDR1 SNHLY, CDR2 FYNNEI. Trimming took off 5 bases at V and 5 bases at J, with 14 bases between the two ends. The CDR3 bases are TGTGCCAGCAGTCGACTGATCCGGGGAGATACGCAGTATTTT. Residues: CASSRLIRGDTQYF.

This clone occurred a few times. The V and J genes are TRBV9 and TRBJ2-5; 12 nucleotides align to TRBD2. Trimming at V came to 4 bases and at J to 5 bases, leaving 6 bases not matched to a gene. The CDR3 is made up of 15 amino acids. Per germline, CDR1 SGDLS and CDR2 YYNGEE. The CDR3 bases are TGTGCCAGCAGCTCTAGCGGGGGGGCCGGGGAGACCCAGTACTTC. Amino acid sequence: CASSSSGGAGETQYF. The full variable domain, rest sourced from reference TRBV9 and TRBJ2-5, is DSGVTQTPKHLITATGQRVTLRCSPRSGDLSVYWYQQSLDQGLQFLIQYYNGEERAKGNILERFSAQQFPDLHSELNLSSLELGDSALYFCASSSSGGAGETQYFGPGTRLLVL.

The V and J genes are TRBV29-1 and TRBJ2-1, with 10 bases aligning to TRBD2. Losses at the gene ends were 4 bases for V and 7 bases for J; bases not matched to a gene: 7. Germline loops: CDR1 SQVTM, CDR2 ANQGSEA. The CDR3 covers 14 residues. CDR3 nucleotide sequence: TGCAGCGTTGCCATAGCGGGAGGAGGAAATGAGCAGTTCTTC. This sequence encodes CSVAIAGGGNEQFF.

The V gene is TRBV28, the J gene TRBJ2-6; D may be TRBD1 (6 bases). Germline V gene lookup returns CDR1 MDHEN and CDR2 SYDVKM. V was clipped by 4 bases and J by 2 bases, with 21 bases between them. The CDR3 consists of 19 residues. The CDR3 spells CASSYVGRGTLAGANVLTF. The CDR3 coding sequence is TGTGCCAGCAGTTACGTAGGCCGTGGGACACTCGCTGGGGCCAACGTCCTGACTTTC.

This sequence joins TRBV18 and TRBJ2-7, with 7 bases aligning to TRBD1. Trimming at V came to 3 bases and at J to 7 bases, leaving 15 bases not matched to a gene. The CDR3 is 16 amino acids. The V gene's germline CDR1 is KGHSH and CDR2 LQKENI. The CDR3 loop is CASSPFRDSLRKEQYF. The CDR3 region has the DNA TGTGCCAGCTCACCCTTCAGGGACAGCCTACGGAAGGAGCAGTACTTC.

J is TRBJ2-7 and V is TRBV5-6; 7 nucleotides agree with TRBD1. V was clipped by 3 bases and J by 3 bases; unmatched bases: 9. Germline V gene lookup returns CDR1 SGHDT and CDR2 YYEEEE. This CDR3 contains 15 residues. CDR3 nucleotide sequence: TGTGCCAGCAGCTCCTTGACAGGGTGGAGCTACGAGCAGTACTTC. This translates into CASSSLTGWSYEQYF.

In DNA, the CDR3 is TGTGCCAGCAGTTCCCCACGGGAACCCAATCAGCCCCAGCATTTT. Translated: CASSSPREPNQPQHF. The rearrangement uses TRBV27 and TRBJ1-5; D not resolved. The CDR3 covers 15 residues. From germline, CDR1 is MNHEY and CDR2 SMNVEV (reference sequence). V lost 4 bases, J lost 3 bases, and 13 bases lay in between.

The chain recombines TRBV27 with TRBJ2-5; TRBD1 matches 8 bases. CDR3 length: 15 amino acids. V was pared by 6 bases and J by 4 bases, with 10 bases of the junction left unmatched. Germline V gene lookup returns CDR1 MNHEY and CDR2 SMNVEV (reference sequence). The CDR3 spells CASRGIGQGRETQYF. The CDR3 DNA sequence: TGTGCCAGCAGAGGTATCGGACAGGGAAGAGAGACCCAGTACTTC.

The rearrangement joins TRBV28 to TRBJ1-1; TRBD1 aligns across 10 bases. V lost 6 bases and J lost 6; bases outside the gene matches: 13. CDR1 MDHEN and CDR2 SYDVKM come from the germline V gene. The CDR3 runs 16 residues. The CDR3 reads CASRPHSGQGFAEAFF. Written as DNA, the CDR3 is TGTGCCAGCAGACCACACTCGGGACAGGGGTTCGCTGAAGCTTTCTTT. Full variable domain (outside the CDR3, taken from reference TRBV28 and TRBJ1-1): DVKVTQSSRYLVKRTGEKVFLECVQDMDHENMFWYRQDPGLGLRLIYFSYDVKMKEKGDIPEGYSVSREKKERFSLILESASTNQTSMYLCASRPHSGQGFAEAFFGQGTRLTVV.

The chain has TRBV19 and TRBJ2-7, with 10 bases fitting TRBD1. Trimming at V came to 5 bases and at J to 3 bases, leaving 4 bases not matched to a gene. From germline, CDR1 is LNHDA and CDR2 SQIVND (reference sequence). The CDR3 extends over 14 amino acids. This CDR3 reads CASSRGQGSYEQYF. DNA for the CDR3: TGTGCCAGTAGTCGGGGACAGGGGAGCTACGAGCAGTACTTC.

Turning to this clone: The junction does not match germline at one end; this may be a read error. This chain joins TRBV15 and TRBJ2-7; D is possibly TRBD2 (5 bases). The germline CDR1 and CDR2 sequences are LNHNV and YYDKDF (reference sequence). The CDR3 is 12 amino acids. CDR3 region: CATSRDRGKVHF. CDR3 coding DNA: TGTGCCACCAGCAGAGATCGAGGGAAGGTGCACTTC.

The CDR3 sequence is CASSVGSHIQYF. In DNA, the CDR3 is TGTGCCAGCAGCGTAGGGAGTCACATTCAGTACTTC. The V gene is TRBV28, the J gene TRBJ2-4; tentatively, D is TRBD2 (5 bases). The V and J ends lost 6 bases and 8 bases respectively, with 11 bases between them. Germline V gives CDR1 MDHEN, CDR2 SYDVKM. The CDR3 consists of 12 residues. Drawing the rest from reference TRBV28 and TRBJ2-4, the complete variable domain is DVKVTQSSRYLVKRTGEKVFLECVQDMDHENMFWYRQDPGLGLRLIYFSYDVKMKEKGDIPEGYSVSREKKERFSLILESASTNQTSMYLCASSVGSHIQYFGAGTRLSVL.

The chain uses TRBV25-1 and TRBJ2-1; D is tentatively TRBD1 or TRBD2 (6 bases each). V lost 4 bases and J 1 base, leaving 11 bases between the germline ends. The CDR3 consists of 15 residues. Germline CDR1 and CDR2: MGHDK and SYGVNS. The CDR3, as DNA: TGTGCCAGCAGTGGGGGGGCAGGGTCCTACAATGAGCAGTTCTTC. It yields the protein CASSGGAGSYNEQFF.

This clone has just one count. This chain joins TRBV27 and TRBJ1-5; no clear D. Per the germline V gene, CDR1 is MNHEY and CDR2 is SMNVEV (reference sequence). This CDR3 contains 15 residues. The V gene lost 2 bases and the J gene lost 0 bases, with 8 bases spanning the gap. CDR3 coding DNA: TGTGCCAGCAGTTTAGGTAGACATAGCAATCAGCCCCAGCATTTT. Amino acids: CASSLGRHSNQPQHF.

The chain is built from TRBV18 and TRBJ2-2; TRBD2 agrees at 7 bases. Germline values: CDR1 KGHSH, CDR2 LQKENI. The CDR3 length is 17 residues. With V trimmed by 3 bases and J by 3 bases, 10 bases remained unmatched. The CDR3 nucleotides read TGTGCCAGCTCACCCCAGGGACGCGGGAGTGACACCGGGGAGCTGTTTTTT. This sequence encodes CASSPQGRGSDTGELFF.

The V call is TRBV4-2, the J call TRBJ1-2, with 8 bases lining up with TRBD1. This CDR3 spans 14 amino acids. The trim removed 2 bases at V and 8 bases at J, leaving 7 bases unmatched. Germline CDR1 LGHNA, CDR2 YNFKEQ. CDR3 sequence (DNA): TGTGCCAGCAGCCAATTGACAGGGGATCAGGGCTACACCTTC. Translating it yields CASSQLTGDQGYTF.

The gene calls are TRBV11-2 and TRBJ2-7, with D maybe TRBD1 (6 bases). Looked up from germline, CDR1 is SGHAT and CDR2 is FQNNGV. There are 13 residues in the CDR3. V lost 4 bases, J lost 2 bases, and 9 bases lay in between. In nucleotides, the CDR3 is TGTGCCAGCAGCTCAACAGGGACCTACGAGCAGTACTTC. Translating gives CASSSTGTYEQYF.

This clone was picked up one time. The chain is built from TRBV2 and TRBJ2-4, with 7 bases that match TRBD1. J was trimmed by 5 bases and V by 6 bases; bases with no gene match: 7. Germline values: CDR1 SNHLY, CDR2 FYNNEI. The CDR3 totals 14 residues. The CDR3 region is CASSNDRAQNIQYF. CDR3 sequence (DNA): TGTGCCAGCAGCAACGACAGGGCCCAAAACATTCAGTACTTC.

The V call is TRBV18, the J call TRBJ2-7; D gene unclear. Germline V gene lookup returns CDR1 KGHSH and CDR2 LQKENI. CDR3 length equals 15 residues. Between the trimmed V and J ends, which lost 0 bases and 1 base, there was a span of 10 bases. The CDR3 DNA reads as TGTGCCAGCTCACCACCGGTTGGTGCGTCCTACGAGCAGTACTTC. This encodes CASSPPVGASYEQYF.

The CDR3 bases are TGTGCCAGTAGGGGGGAGAGAGGCTACACCTTC. Translation: CASRGERGYTF. The chain has TRBV19 and TRBJ1-2; weak D call: TRBD1 (5 bases). Germline CDR1 LNHDA, CDR2 SQIVND (reference sequence). This CDR3 is built from 11 residues. V lost 6 bases and J 8 bases, leaving 10 bases between the germline ends.

This sequence joins TRBV18 and TRBJ1-5; tentatively, D is TRBD1 (6 bases). This CDR3 spans 13 amino acids. CDR1 KGHSH and CDR2 LQKENI come from the germline V gene. V dropped 8 bases and J dropped 3 bases, with 11 bases sitting between them. CDR3 amino acids: CASTGQSNQPQHF. Written as DNA, the CDR3 is TGTGCCAGCACCGGACAGTCCAATCAGCCCCAGCATTTT. Complete variable domain (other parts from reference TRBV18 and TRBJ1-5): NAGVMQNPRHLVRRRGQEARLRCSPMKGHSHVYWYRQLPEEGLKFMVYLQKENIIDESGMPKERFSAEFPKEGPSILRIQQVVRGDSAAYFCASTGQSNQPQHFGDGTRLSIL.

The chain is built from TRBV12-5 and TRBJ2-7; the match to TRBD1 covers 9 bases. The germline CDR1 and CDR2 sequences are LGHNT and FRNRAP. The CDR3 loop spans 15 amino acids. V was clipped by 5 bases and J by 7 bases; unmatched bases: 12. The CDR3 is CASGAGEGQGAEQYF. The CDR3 DNA follows: TGTGCTAGTGGTGCCGGGGAGGGACAGGGAGCTGAGCAGTACTTC.

V usage is TRBV18 and J usage is TRBJ2-6; tentatively, D is TRBD1 or TRBD2 (6 bases each). V gave up 0 bases and J gave up 2 bases, with 8 bases separating them. The CDR3 runs to 16 residues. Germline-derived CDR1 and CDR2 are KGHSH and LQKENI. The CDR3 sequence: CASSPPGGAGANVLTF. The CDR3 DNA sequence: TGTGCCAGCTCACCACCGGGGGGCGCTGGGGCCAACGTCCTGACTTTC.

The chain carries TRBV7-8 and TRBJ1-1; perhaps TRBD1 as D (6 bases). The germline V gene encodes CDR1 SGHVS and CDR2 FQNEAQ. The CDR3 consists of 14 residues. The V end lost 5 bases, the J end lost 4 bases, and 14 bases lay between the germline ends. The CDR3 is CASSATGLGTEAFF. The DNA for the CDR3 is TGTGCCAGCAGCGCAACAGGGTTGGGCACTGAAGCTTTCTTT.

The chain recombines TRBV19 with TRBJ2-2; D might be TRBD2 (6 bases). Per germline, CDR1 LNHDA and CDR2 SQIVND (reference sequence). V lost 0 bases, J lost 2 bases, and 13 bases lay in between. CDR3 size: 17 residues. Here the CDR3 reads CASSIDGRGRNTGELFF. CDR3 bases: TGTGCCAGTAGTATAGATGGGCGGGGTCGAAACACCGGGGAGCTGTTTTTT.

The chain has TRBV6-5 and TRBJ2-7; TRBD1 agrees at 11 bases. The junction had 2 bases not matched to a gene; V was cut back by 5 bases and J by 5 bases. Germline CDR1 MNHEY, CDR2 SVGAGI. The CDR3 has 13 amino acids. CDR3 region: CASSGQGAHEQYF. DNA of the CDR3: TGTGCCAGCAGTGGACAGGGGGCCCACGAGCAGTACTTC.

The chain joins TRBV30 to TRBJ1-5; D possibly corresponds to TRBD1 (5 bases). Germline CDR1 is GTSNPN and CDR2 is SVGIG (reference sequence). The CDR3 totals 15 residues. V was clipped by 7 bases and J by 2 bases, with 18 bases between them. CDR3 in amino acids: CAYSWGEGGNQPQHF. DNA for the CDR3: TGTGCCTATTCATGGGGGGAAGGGGGCAATCAGCCCCAGCATTTT.